The present T cell receptor (beta chain) was sequenced within a study of response to subunit inactivated influenza vaccine. TCRdb re-derived calls from the RT-PCR reads in MiXCR, one entry per CDR3 protein. The sample records roughly 670,000 distinct CDR3 sequences, about 15% being singletons. The study, taken as a whole, reports: Authors suggested seasonal influenza vaccinations each recruit few new T cells.

The CDR3 sequence is 14 residues long. CDR1 and CDR2 (germline): DFQATT, SNEGSKA (reference sequence). V was clipped by 2 bases and J by 2 bases, with 13 bases between them. As regards this clonotype: Its antigen is as yet unknown.

The sample in question was PBMCs from blood, obtained approximately 15 days before vaccination. The chain is built from TRBV20-1 and TRBJ2-7; D perhaps matches TRBD2 (7 bases). The clonotype comes from a man between 50 and 59 years old who received an inactivated influenza vaccine. CDR3 residues: CSARPTGGPYEQYF. The CDR3 bases are TGCAGTGCTAGACCCACGGGGGGCCCCTACGAGCAGTACTTC.